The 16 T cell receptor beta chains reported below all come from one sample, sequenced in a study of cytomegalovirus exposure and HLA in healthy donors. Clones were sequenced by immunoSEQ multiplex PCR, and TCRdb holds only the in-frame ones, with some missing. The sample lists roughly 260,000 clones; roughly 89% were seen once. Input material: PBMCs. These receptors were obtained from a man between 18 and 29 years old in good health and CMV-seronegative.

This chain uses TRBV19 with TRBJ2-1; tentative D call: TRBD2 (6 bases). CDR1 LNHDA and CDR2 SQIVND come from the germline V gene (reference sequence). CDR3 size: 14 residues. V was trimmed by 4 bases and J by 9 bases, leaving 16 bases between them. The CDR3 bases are TGTGCCAGTAGTACGCCCTGGAGGACTATTGAGCAGTTCTTC. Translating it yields CASSTPWRTIEQFF.

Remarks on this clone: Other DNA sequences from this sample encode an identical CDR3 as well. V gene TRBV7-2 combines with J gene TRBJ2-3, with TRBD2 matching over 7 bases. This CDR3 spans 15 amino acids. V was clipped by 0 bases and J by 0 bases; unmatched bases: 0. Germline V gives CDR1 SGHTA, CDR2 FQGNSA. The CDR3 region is CASSLARGSTDTQYF. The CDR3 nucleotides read TGTGCCAGCAGCTTAGCGCGGGGGAGCACAGATACGCAGTATTTT.

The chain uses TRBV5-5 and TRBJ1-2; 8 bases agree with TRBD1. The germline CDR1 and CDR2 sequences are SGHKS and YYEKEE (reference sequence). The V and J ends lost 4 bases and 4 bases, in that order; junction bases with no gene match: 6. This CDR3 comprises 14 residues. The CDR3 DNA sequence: TGTGCCAGCAGCCACCGGGACAGGTCCTATGGCTACACCTTC. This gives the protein CASSHRDRSYGYTF.

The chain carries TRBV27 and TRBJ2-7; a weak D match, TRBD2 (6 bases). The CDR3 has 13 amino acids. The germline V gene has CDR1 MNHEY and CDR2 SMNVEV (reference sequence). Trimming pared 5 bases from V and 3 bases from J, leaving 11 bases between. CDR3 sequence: CASSPLADYEQYF. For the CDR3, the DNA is TGTGCCAGCAGTCCCTTAGCGGACTACGAGCAGTACTTC.

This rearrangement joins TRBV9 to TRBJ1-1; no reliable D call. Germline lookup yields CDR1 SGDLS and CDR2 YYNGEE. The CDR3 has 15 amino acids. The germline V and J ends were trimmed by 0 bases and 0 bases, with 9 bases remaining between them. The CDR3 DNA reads TGTGCCAGCAGCGTAGATCCGGGATTGAACACTGAAGCTTTCTTT. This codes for CASSVDPGLNTEAFF.

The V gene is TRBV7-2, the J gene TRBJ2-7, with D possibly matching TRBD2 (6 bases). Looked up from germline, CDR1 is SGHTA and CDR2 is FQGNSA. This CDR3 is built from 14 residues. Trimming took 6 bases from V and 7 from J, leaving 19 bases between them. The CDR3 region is CASSPGLIFGEQYF. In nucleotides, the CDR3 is TGTGCCAGCAGTCCGGGACTCATTTTCGGAGAGCAGTACTTC.

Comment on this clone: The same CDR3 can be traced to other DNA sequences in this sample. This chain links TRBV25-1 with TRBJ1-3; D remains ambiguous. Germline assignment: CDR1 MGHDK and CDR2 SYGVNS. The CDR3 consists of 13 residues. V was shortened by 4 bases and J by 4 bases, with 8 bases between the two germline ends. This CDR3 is CASSGTGGNTIYF. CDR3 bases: TGTGCCAGCAGTGGTACGGGGGGAAACACCATATATTTT. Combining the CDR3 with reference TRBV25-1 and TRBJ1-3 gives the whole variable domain EADIYQTPRYLVIGTGKKITLECSQTMGHDKMYWYQQDPGMELHLIHYSYGVNSTEKGDLSSESTVSRIRTEHFPLTLESARPSHTSQYLCASSGTGGNTIYFGEGSWLTVV.

CDR3 residues: CASSLSRQGDEKLFF. DNA of the CDR3: TGTGCCAGCAGCTTGTCCAGACAGGGGGATGAAAAACTGTTTTTT. This chain uses TRBV5-6 with TRBJ1-4; 9 bases agree with TRBD1. CDR3 length equals 15 residues. CDR1 is SGHDT, CDR2 YYEEEE, per germline. V lost 1 base, J lost 6 bases, and 4 bases stayed unmatched.

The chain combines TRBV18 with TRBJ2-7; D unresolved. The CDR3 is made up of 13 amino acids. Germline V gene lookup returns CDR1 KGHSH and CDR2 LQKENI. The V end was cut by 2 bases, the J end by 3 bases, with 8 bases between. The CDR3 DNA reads TGTGCCAGCTCACCAGTAGAACGCTACGAGCAGTACTTC. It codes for CASSPVERYEQYF.

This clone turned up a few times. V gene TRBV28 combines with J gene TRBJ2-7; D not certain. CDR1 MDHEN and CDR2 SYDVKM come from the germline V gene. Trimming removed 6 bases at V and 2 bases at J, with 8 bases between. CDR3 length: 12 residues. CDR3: CASSPKPYEQYF. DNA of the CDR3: TGTGCCAGCAGCCCCAAGCCCTACGAGCAGTACTTC.

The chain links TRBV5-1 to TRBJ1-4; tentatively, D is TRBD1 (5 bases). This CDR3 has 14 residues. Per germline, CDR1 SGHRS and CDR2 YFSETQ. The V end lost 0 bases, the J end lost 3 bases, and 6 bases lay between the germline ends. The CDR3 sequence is CASSLARANEKLFF. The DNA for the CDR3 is TGCGCCAGCAGCTTGGCCAGGGCTAATGAAAAACTGTTTTTT. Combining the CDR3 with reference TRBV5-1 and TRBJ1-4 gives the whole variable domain KAGVTQTPRYLIKTRGQQVTLSCSPISGHRSVSWYQQTPGQGLQFLFEYFSETQRNKGNFPGRFSGRQFSNSRSEMNVSTLELGDSALYLCASSLARANEKLFFGSGTQLSVL.

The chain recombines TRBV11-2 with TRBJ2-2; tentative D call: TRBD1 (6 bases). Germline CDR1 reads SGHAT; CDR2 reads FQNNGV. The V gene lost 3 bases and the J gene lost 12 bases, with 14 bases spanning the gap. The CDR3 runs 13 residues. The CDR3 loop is CASSLGAGGQLFF. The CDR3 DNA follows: TGTGCCAGCAGCTTGGGGGCGGGTGGGCAGCTGTTTTTT.

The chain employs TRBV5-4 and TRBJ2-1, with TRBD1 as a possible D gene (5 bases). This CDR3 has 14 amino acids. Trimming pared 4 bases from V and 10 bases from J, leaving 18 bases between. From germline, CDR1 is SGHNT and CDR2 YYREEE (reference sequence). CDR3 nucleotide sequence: TGTGCCAGCAGCCTGGGGCAGGGCGCCGGGGAGCAGTTCTTC. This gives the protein CASSLGQGAGEQFF.

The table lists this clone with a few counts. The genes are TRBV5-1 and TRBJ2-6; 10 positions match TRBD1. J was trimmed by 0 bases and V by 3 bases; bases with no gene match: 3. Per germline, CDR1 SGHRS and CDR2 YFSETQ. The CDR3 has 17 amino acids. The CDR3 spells CASSSDRGNSGANVLTF. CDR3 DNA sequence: TGCGCCAGCAGCTCGGACAGGGGGAACTCTGGGGCCAACGTCCTGACTTTC.

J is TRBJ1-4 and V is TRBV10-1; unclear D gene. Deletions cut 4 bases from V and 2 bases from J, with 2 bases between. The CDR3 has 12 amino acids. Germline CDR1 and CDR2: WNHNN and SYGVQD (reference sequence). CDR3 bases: TGCGCCAGCAGTGCGACTAATGAAAAACTGTTTTTT. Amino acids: CASSATNEKLFF.

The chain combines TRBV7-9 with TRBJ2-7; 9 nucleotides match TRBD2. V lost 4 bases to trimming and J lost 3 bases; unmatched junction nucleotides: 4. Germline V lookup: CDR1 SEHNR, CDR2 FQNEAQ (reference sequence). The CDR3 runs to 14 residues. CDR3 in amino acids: CASSSGLALYEQYF. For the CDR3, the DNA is TGTGCCAGCAGCTCTGGACTAGCGCTCTACGAGCAGTACTTC.